The next 2 T cell receptor beta chains were all read from a single sample in a study of blood T cell repertoires in COVID-19 (dated by TCRdb to 2020 to 2022). Library method: the immunoSEQ multiplex PCR assay. The table comes from immuneACCESS by way of TCRdb, which keeps in-frame sequences with V and J called. Part of the clones is missing from these tables; in studies checked, under half for an unresolved V gene and the rest for unknown reasons. This sample gives 85,000 to 95,000 clones in total; about 91% of them show up just once. The ten largest clones represent 5.2% of the sample. The sequenced sample consisted of peripheral blood. These receptors originate from an elderly woman with active COVID-19.

J is TRBJ2-5 and V is TRBV24-1; 7 nucleotides match TRBD1. After removal of 3 bases from V and 4 bases from J, the junction contained 4 bases not matched to a gene. This CDR3 is 14 amino acids long. The germline CDR1 and CDR2 sequences are KGHDR and SFDVKD. In DNA form, the CDR3 reads TGTGCCACCAGTGATCCCCAGGGGGTAGAGACCCAGTACTTC. Protein product: CATSDPQGVETQYF.

The J gene is TRBJ1-2, the V gene TRBV7-9, with a tentative D call TRBD1 (5 bases). The CDR3 sequence is 15 residues long. Trimming removed 6 bases from V and 4 bases from J, with 18 bases in between. Germline V lookup: CDR1 SEHNR, CDR2 FQNEAQ (reference sequence). CDR3 DNA: TGTGCCAGCAGGGCAGGGAATGAATGGGGCTATGGCTACACCTTC. Translating it yields CASRAGNEWGYGYTF.